This T cell receptor (beta chain) was obtained from a study of blood T cell repertoires in COVID-19. Across the whole study: Specimens from acute and convalescent COVID-19 originated in the United States, Italy and Spain. PBMCs, B-cell-depleted T cells, or T cells provided the cDNA or gDNA that made up the material.

Trimming removed 4 bases from V and 6 bases from J, with 12 bases in between. The CDR3 has 13 amino acids. CDR1 and CDR2 from the germline V gene are SGHTA and FQGTGA. Source study methods: Estimation of nucleated cell counts was performed using reference gene primer amplification. Some clones are missing from TCRdb's copy, which holds only in-frame ones; the method was immunoSEQ multiplex PCR. That table is the source of V, J and clone size, and D and trimming were worked out from the DNA. This table holds about 170,000 clones, around 82% found once. The genes are TRBV7-3 and TRBJ1-1; D possibly corresponds to TRBD1 (5 bases). This clonotype was sampled from a woman aged 40 to 50 with COVID-19, enrolled during active disease. The sample comprised peripheral blood. CDR3 DNA sequence: TGTGCCAGCAGCTCAGGGTTCAGGGCTGAAGCTTTCTTT. Translating it yields CASSSGFRAEAFF.